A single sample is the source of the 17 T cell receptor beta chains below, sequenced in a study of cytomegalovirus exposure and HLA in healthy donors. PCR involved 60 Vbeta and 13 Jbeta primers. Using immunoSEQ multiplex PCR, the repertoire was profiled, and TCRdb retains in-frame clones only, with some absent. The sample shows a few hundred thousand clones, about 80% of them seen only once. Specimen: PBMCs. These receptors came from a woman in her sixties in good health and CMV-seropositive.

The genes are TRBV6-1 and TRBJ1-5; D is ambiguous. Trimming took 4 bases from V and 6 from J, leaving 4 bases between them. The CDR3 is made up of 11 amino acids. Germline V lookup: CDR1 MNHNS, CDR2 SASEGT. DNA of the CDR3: TGTGCCAGCAGTGCCGGTCAGCCCCAGCATTTT. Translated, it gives CASSAGQPQHF.

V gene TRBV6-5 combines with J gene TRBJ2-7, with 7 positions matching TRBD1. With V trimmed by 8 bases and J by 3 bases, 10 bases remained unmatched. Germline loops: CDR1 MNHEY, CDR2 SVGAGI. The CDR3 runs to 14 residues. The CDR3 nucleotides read TGTGCCAGCCGGTCGGAGGACAGGTTCTACGAGCAGTACTTC. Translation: CASRSEDRFYEQYF.

The CDR3 sequence is CASSQDPTTGHGYTF. In nucleotides, the CDR3 is TGCGCCAGCAGCCAAGACCCGACGACAGGGCATGGCTACACCTTC. This chain links TRBV4-3 with TRBJ1-2; 7 nucleotides agree with TRBD1. This CDR3 spans 15 amino acids. CDR1 and CDR2 (germline): LGHNA, YSLEER. V shed 0 bases and J 6 bases; nucleotides not matched to a gene: 7.

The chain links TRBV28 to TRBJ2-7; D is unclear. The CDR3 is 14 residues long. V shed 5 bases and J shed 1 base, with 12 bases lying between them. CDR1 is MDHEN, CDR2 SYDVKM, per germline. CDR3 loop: CASSPEPGSYEQYF. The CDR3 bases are TGTGCCAGCAGTCCCGAGCCCGGGTCCTACGAGCAGTACTTC.

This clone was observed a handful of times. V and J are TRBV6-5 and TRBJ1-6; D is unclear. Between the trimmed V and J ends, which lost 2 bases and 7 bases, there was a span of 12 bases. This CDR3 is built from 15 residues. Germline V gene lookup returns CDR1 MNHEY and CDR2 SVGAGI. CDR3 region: CASSYGLVRNSPLHF. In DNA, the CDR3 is TGTGCCAGCAGTTACGGCCTGGTCAGGAATTCACCCCTCCACTTT.

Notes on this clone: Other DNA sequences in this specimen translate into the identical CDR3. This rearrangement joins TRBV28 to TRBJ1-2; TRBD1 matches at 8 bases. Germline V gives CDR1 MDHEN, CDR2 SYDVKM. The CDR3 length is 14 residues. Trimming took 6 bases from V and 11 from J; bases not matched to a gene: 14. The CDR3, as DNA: TGTGCCAGCAGAAGATCCGGACAGGGAGCAGGTTACACCTTC. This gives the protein CASRRSGQGAGYTF.

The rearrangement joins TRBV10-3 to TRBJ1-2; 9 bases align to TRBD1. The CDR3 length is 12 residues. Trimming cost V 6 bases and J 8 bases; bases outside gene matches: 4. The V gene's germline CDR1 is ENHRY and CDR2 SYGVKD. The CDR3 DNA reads TGTGCCATCAGGGGGGACAGGGAAGGCTACACCTTC. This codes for CAIRGDREGYTF.

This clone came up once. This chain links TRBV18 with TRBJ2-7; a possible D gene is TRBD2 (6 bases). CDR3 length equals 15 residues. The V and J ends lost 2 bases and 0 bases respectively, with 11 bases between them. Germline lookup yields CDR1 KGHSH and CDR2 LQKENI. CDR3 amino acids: CASSPGGRSSYEQYF. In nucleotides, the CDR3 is TGTGCCAGCTCACCAGGAGGGAGGAGCTCCTACGAGCAGTACTTC.

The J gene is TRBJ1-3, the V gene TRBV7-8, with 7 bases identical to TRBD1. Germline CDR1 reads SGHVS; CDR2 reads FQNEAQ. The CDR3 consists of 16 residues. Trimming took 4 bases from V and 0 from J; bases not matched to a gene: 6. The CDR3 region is CASSSRQGFSGNTIYF. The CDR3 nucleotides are TGTGCCAGCAGCTCCAGACAGGGCTTCTCTGGAAACACCATATATTTT.

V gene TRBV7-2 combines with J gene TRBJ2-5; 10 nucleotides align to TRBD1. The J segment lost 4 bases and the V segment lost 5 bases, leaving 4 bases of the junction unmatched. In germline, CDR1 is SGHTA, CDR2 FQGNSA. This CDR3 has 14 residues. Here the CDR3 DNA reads TGTGCCAGCAGCCCCGACAGGGGGCGAGAGACCCAGTACTTC. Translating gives CASSPDRGRETQYF. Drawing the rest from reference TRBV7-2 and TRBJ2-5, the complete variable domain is GAGVSQSPSNKVTEKGKDVELRCDPISGHTALYWYRQSLGQGLEFLIYFQGNSAPDKSGLPSDRFSAERTGGSVSTLTIQRTQQEDSAVYLCASSPDRGRETQYFGPGTRLLVL.

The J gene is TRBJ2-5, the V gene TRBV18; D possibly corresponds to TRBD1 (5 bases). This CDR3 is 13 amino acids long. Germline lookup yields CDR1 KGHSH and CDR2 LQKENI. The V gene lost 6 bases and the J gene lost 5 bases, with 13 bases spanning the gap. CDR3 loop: CASSIGVLETQYF. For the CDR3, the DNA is TGTGCCAGCTCGATAGGGGTTTTGGAGACCCAGTACTTC.

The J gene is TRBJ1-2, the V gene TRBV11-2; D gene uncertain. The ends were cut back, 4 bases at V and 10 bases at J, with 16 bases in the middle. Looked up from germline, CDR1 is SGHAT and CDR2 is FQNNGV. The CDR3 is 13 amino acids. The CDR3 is CASSSRMGAIYTF. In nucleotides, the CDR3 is TGTGCCAGCAGCTCAAGAATGGGAGCTATCTACACCTTC.

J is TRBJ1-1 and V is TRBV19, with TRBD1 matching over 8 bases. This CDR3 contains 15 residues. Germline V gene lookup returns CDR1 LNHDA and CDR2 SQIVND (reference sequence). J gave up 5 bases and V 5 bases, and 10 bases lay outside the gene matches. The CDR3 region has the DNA TGTGCCAGTAGTGCGGCAGGGGGCAGGGGAACTGAAGCTTTCTTT. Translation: CASSAAGGRGTEAFF.

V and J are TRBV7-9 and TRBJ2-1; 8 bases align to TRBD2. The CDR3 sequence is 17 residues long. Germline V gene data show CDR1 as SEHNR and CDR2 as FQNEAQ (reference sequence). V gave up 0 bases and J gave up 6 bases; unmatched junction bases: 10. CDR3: CASSLALSGLVFNEQFF. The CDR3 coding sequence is TGTGCCAGCAGCTTAGCGTTGTCGGGACTAGTATTCAATGAGCAGTTCTTC.

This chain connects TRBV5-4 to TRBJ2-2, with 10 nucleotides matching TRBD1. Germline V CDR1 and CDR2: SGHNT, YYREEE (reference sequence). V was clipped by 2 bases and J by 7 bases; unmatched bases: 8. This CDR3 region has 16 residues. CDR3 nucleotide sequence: TGTGCCAGCAGCTTCGGGACAGGGGCGGTGAGCGGGGAGCTGTTTTTT. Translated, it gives CASSFGTGAVSGELFF.

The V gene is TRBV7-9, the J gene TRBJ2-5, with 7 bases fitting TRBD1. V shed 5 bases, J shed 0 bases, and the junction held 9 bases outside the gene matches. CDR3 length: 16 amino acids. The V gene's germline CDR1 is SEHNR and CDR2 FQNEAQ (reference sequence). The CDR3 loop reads CASSDPGTAYQETQYF. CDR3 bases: TGTGCCAGCAGCGACCCCGGGACAGCGTACCAAGAGACCCAGTACTTC.

CDR3 nucleotide sequence: TGTGCCAGCAGCTTGCTTGGGACAGTTAATGAAAAACTGTTTTTT. This gives the protein CASSLLGTVNEKLFF. This chain connects TRBV7-9 to TRBJ1-4; 7 positions match TRBD1. Germline CDR1 reads SEHNR; CDR2 reads FQNEAQ (reference sequence). The length of the CDR3 is 15 residues. The J segment lost 4 bases and the V segment lost 3 bases, leaving 5 bases of the junction unmatched.